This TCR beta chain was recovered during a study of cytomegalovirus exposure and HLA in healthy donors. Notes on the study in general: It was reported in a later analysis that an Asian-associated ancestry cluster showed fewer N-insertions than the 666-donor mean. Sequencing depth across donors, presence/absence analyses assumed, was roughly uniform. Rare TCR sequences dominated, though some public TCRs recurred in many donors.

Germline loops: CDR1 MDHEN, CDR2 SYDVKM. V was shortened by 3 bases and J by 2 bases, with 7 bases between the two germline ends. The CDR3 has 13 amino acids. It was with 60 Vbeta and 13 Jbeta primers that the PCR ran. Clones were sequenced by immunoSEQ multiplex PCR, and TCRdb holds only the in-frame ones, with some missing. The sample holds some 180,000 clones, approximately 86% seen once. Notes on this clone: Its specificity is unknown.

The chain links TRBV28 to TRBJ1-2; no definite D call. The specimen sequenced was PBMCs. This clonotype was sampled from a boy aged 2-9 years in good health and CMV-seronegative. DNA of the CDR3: TGTGCCAGCAGTTTGCCCCGGAACTATGGCTACACCTTC. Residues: CASSLPRNYGYTF.